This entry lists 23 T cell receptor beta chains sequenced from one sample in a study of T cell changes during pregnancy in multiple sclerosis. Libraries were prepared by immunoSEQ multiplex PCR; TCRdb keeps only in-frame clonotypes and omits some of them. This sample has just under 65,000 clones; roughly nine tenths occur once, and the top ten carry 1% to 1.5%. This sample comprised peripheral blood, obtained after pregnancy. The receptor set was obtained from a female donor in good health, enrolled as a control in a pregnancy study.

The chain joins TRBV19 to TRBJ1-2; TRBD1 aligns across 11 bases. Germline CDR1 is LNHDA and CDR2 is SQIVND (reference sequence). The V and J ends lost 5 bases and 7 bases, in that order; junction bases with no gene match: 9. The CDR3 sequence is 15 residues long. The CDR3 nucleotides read TGTGCCAGTAGTCCCCGGGACAGGGGGGTGTTTGGCTACACCTTC. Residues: CASSPRDRGVFGYTF. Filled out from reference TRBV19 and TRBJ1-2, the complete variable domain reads DGGITQSPKYLFRKEGQNVTLSCEQNLNHDAMYWYRQDPGQGLRLIYYSQIVNDFQKGDIAEGYSVSREKKESFPLTVTSAQKNPTAFYLCASSPRDRGVFGYTFGSGTRLTVV.

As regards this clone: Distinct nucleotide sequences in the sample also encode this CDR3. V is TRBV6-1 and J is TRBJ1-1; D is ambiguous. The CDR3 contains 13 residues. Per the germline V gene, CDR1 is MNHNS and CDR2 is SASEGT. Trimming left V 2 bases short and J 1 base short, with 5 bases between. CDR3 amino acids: CASSERGNTEAFF. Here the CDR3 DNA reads TGTGCCAGCAGTGAACGGGGGAACACTGAAGCTTTCTTT.

CDR3 sequence reads: CASSQDVHKGSSPLHF. The CDR3, as DNA: TGCGCCAGCAGCCAAGACGTCCATAAAGGGAGTTCACCCCTCCACTTT. V usage is TRBV4-3 and J usage is TRBJ1-6; D gene ambiguous. Trimming removed 0 bases from V and 9 bases from J, with 15 bases in between. The CDR3 sequence is 16 residues long. The germline CDR1 and CDR2 sequences are LGHNA and YSLEER.

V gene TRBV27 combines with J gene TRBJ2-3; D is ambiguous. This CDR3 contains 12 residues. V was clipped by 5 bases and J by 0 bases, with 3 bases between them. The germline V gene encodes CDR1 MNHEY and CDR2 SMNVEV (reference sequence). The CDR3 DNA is TGTGCCAGCAGTCTTAGCACAGATACGCAGTATTTT. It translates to CASSLSTDTQYF.

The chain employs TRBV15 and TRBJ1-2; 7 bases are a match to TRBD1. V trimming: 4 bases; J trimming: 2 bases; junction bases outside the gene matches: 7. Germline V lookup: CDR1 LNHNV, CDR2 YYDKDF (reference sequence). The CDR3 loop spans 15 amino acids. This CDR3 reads CATSKEDRLNYGYTF. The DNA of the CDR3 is TGTGCCACCAGCAAGGAGGACAGGCTAAACTATGGCTACACCTTC.

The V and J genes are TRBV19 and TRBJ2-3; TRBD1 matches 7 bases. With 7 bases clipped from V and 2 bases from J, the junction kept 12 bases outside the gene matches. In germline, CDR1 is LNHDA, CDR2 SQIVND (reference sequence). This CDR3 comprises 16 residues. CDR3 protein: CASTKAPDRYTDTQYF. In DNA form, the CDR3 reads TGTGCCAGTACCAAAGCCCCGGACAGGTACACAGATACGCAGTATTTT. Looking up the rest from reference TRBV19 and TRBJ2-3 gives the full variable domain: DGGITQSPKYLFRKEGQNVTLSCEQNLNHDAMYWYRQDPGQGLRLIYYSQIVNDFQKGDIAEGYSVSREKKESFPLTVTSAQKNPTAFYLCASTKAPDRYTDTQYFGPGTRLTVL.

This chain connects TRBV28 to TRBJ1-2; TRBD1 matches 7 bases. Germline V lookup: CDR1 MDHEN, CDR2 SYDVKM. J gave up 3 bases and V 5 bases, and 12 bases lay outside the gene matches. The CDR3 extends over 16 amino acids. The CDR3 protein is CASSQHGPQGYYGYTF. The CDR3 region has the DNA TGTGCCAGCAGTCAACACGGACCACAGGGGTACTATGGCTACACCTTC.

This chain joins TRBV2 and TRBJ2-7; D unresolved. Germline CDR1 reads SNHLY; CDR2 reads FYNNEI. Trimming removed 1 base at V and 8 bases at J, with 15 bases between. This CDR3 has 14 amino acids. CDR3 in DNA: TGTGCCAGCAGTGAAGAGTTACAGCCGGTCAAGCAGTACTTC. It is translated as CASSEELQPVKQYF.

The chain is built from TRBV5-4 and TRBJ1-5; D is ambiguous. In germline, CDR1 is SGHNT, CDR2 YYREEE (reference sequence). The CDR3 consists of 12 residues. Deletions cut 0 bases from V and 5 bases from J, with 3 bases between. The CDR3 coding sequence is TGTGCCAGCAGCTTGGGAGATCAGCCCCAGCATTTT. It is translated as CASSLGDQPQHF. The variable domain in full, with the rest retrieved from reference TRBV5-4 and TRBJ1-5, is ETGVTQSPTHLIKTRGQQVTLRCSSQSGHNTVSWYQQALGQGPQFIFQYYREEENGRGNFPPRFSGLQFPNYSSELNVNALELDDSALYLCASSLGDQPQHFGDGTRLSIL.

The CDR3 is CASSQGQAKGQPQHF. In DNA form, the CDR3 reads TGCGCCAGCAGCCAAGGACAGGCTAAGGGGCAGCCCCAGCATTTT. The chain couples TRBV4-3 to TRBJ1-5, with D perhaps TRBD1 (6 bases). CDR1 is LGHNA, CDR2 YSLEER, per germline. The V end was cut by 1 base, the J end by 7 bases, with 14 bases between. The CDR3 extends over 15 amino acids.

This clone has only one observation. CDR3 DNA: TGTGCCACCGCACGGTCGACTAGCGGGGGGGTAGATGAGCAGTTCTTC. Protein sequence: CATARSTSGGVDEQFF. The chain has TRBV15 and TRBJ2-1, with 14 bases aligning to TRBD2. CDR1 is LNHNV and CDR2 is YYDKDF in the germline V gene (reference sequence). The CDR3 is made up of 16 amino acids. V lost 8 bases to trimming and J lost 8 bases; unmatched junction nucleotides: 11.

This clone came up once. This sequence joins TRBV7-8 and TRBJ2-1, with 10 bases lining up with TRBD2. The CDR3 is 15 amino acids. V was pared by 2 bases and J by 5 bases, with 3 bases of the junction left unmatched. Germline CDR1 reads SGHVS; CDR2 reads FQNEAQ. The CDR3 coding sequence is TGTGCCAGCAGCTTAAGCGGGGGGGCCAACAATGAGCAGTTCTTC. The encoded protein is CASSLSGGANNEQFF. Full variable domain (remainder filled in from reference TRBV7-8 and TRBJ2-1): GAGVSQSPRYKVAKRGQDVALRCDPISGHVSLFWYQQALGQGPEFLTYFQNEAQLDKSGLPSDRFFAERPEGSVSTLKIQRTQQEDSAVYLCASSLSGGANNEQFFGPGTRLTVL.

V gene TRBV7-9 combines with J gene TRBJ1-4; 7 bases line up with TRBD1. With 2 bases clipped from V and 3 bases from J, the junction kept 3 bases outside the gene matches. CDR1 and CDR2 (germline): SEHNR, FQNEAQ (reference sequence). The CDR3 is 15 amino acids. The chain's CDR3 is CASSLSGTANEKLFF. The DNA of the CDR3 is TGTGCCAGCAGCTTATCGGGGACAGCTAATGAAAAACTGTTTTTT.

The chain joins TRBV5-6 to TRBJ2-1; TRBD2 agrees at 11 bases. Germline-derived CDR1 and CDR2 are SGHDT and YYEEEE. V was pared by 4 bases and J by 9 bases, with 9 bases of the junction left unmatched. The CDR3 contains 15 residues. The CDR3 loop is CASSIFSGGAGEQFF. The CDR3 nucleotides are TGTGCCAGCAGCATTTTTAGCGGGGGGGCCGGTGAGCAGTTCTTC.

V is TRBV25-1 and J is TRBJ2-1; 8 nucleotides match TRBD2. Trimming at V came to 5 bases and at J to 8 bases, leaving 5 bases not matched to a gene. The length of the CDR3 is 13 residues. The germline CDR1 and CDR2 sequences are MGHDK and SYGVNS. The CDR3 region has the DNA TGTGCCAGCAGTTCCGGGGGGGCCGATGAGCAGTTCTTC. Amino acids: CASSSGGADEQFF.

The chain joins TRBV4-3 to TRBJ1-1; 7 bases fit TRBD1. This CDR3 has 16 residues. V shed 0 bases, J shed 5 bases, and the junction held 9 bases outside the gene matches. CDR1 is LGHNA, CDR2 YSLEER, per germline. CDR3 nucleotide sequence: TGCGCCAGCAGCCAAGATGCCGGAGTCAGGGGGACTGAAGCTTTCTTT. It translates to CASSQDAGVRGTEAFF.

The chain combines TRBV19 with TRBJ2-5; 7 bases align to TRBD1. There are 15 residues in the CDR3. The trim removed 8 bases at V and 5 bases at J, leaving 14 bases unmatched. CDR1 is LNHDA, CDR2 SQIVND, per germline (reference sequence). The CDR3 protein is CASLPRGGLWETQYF. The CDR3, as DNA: TGTGCCAGTTTGCCGAGAGGGGGCTTATGGGAGACCCAGTACTTC.

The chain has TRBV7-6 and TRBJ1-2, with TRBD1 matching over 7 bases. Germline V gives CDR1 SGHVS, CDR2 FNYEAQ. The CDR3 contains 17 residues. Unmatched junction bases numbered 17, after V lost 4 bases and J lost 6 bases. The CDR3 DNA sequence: TGTGCCAGCAGCTCAAATGGTTTGGGCAGGGGGGTGGATGGCTACACCTTC. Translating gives CASSSNGLGRGVDGYTF.

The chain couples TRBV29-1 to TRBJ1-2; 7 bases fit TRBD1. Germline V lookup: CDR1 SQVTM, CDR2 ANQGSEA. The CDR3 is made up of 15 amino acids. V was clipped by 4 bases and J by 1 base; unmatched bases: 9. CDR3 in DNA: TGCAGCGTTGGGGGTGAGGGGGCGTTTAACTATGGCTACACCTTC. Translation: CSVGGEGAFNYGYTF.

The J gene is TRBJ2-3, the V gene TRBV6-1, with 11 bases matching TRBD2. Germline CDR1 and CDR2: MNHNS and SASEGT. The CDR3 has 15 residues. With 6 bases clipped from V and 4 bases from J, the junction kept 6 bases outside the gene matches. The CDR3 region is CASRIAGGRADTQYF. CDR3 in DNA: TGTGCCAGCAGAATAGCGGGGGGGCGAGCAGATACGCAGTATTTT.

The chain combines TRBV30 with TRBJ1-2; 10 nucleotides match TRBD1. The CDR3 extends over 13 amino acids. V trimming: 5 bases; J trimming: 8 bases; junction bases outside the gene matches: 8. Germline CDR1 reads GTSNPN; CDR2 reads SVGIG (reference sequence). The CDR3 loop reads CAWERDRGLGYTF. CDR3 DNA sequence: TGTGCCTGGGAACGGGACAGGGGCTTGGGCTACACCTTC.

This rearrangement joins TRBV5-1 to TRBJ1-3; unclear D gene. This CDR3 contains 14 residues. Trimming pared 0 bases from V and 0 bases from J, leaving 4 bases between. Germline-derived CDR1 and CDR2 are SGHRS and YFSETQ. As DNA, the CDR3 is TGCGCCAGCAGCTTGGACACCTCTGGAAACACCATATATTTT. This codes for CASSLDTSGNTIYF.

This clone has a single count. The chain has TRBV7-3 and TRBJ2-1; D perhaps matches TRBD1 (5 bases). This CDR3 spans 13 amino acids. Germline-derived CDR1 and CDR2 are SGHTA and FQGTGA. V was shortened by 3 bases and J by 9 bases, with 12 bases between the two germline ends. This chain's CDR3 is CASSFTTVGEQFF. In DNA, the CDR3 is TGTGCCAGCAGCTTCACGACAGTGGGTGAGCAGTTCTTC.